This entry lists 8 T cell receptor beta chains sequenced from one sample in a study of cytotoxic CD8 clonotypes in ibrutinib-treated CLL. The table came from immunoSEQ multiplex PCR; TCRdb's copy has only in-frame clones and leaves some out. This table holds over 100,000 clones, roughly 88% found once. This sample comprised PBMCs, obtained after 24 months of ibrutinib treatment. These receptors all stem from a human donor with chronic lymphocytic leukemia.

As DNA, the CDR3 is TGTGCCAGCAGCTTGGAGACAGGGGCGGGTCGTTGGACTAATGAAAAACTGTTTTTT. Its translation: CASSLETGAGRWTNEKLFF. This sequence joins TRBV5-5 and TRBJ1-4; TRBD1 agrees at 8 bases. The V gene end was trimmed by 0 bases and the J gene end by 2 bases; junction bases not matched to a gene: 12. This CDR3 has 19 amino acids. CDR1 is SGHKS, CDR2 YYEKEE, per germline (reference sequence). Drawing the rest from reference TRBV5-5 and TRBJ1-4, the complete variable domain is DAGVTQSPTHLIKTRGQQVTLRCSPISGHKSVSWYQQVLGQGPQFIFQYYEKEERGRGNFPDRFSARQFPNYSSELNVNALLLGDSALYLCASSLETGAGRWTNEKLFFGSGTQLSVL.

The J gene is TRBJ2-3, the V gene TRBV7-6; TRBD2 aligns across 8 bases. The CDR3 length is 14 residues. J lost 4 bases, V lost 4 bases, and 4 bases had no gene match. The germline V gene encodes CDR1 SGHVS and CDR2 FNYEAQ. The CDR3 DNA sequence: TGTGCCAGCAGCTCTCCGGGAGGGTCAGATACGCAGTATTTT. Translated: CASSSPGGSDTQYF.

The chain links TRBV6-4 to TRBJ1-1, with a possible D match to TRBD1 (5 bases). V was shortened by 6 bases and J by 4 bases, with 12 bases between the two germline ends. Germline V lookup: CDR1 MRHNA, CDR2 SNTAGT. This CDR3 contains 13 residues. CDR3 coding DNA: TGTGCCAGCAGCCGAACGGGGGGCACTGAAGCTTTCTTT. Translated: CASSRTGGTEAFF.

This chain uses TRBV28 with TRBJ2-7; D is perhaps TRBD1 or TRBD2 (6 bases each). V lost 7 bases and J lost 5, with 18 bases in between. This CDR3 has 14 amino acids. Germline CDR1 and CDR2: MDHEN and SYDVKM. This CDR3 is CASTPGGTQHEQYF. CDR3 nucleotide sequence: TGTGCCAGCACTCCCGGGGGCACCCAGCACGAGCAGTACTTC.

The chain carries TRBV7-2 and TRBJ2-1; D is perhaps TRBD1 (6 bases). The length of the CDR3 is 13 residues. V lost 5 bases and J 6 bases, leaving 11 bases between the germline ends. The V gene's germline CDR1 is SGHTA and CDR2 FQGNSA. The CDR3 protein is CASSPDRLNEQFF. The CDR3 DNA reads TGTGCCAGCAGCCCAGACAGGCTCAATGAGCAGTTCTTC.

The chain links TRBV5-1 to TRBJ2-1; the D is unclear. Trimming removed 5 bases at V and 1 base at J, with 13 bases between. The CDR3 loop spans 15 amino acids. The germline V gene encodes CDR1 SGHRS and CDR2 YFSETQ. The DNA for the CDR3 is TGCGCCAGCAGTCCAGACAACCTATCCTACAATGAGCAGTTCTTC. Residues: CASSPDNLSYNEQFF.

The genes are TRBV4-2 and TRBJ1-4, with D possibly TRBD1 on 6 matching bases. This CDR3 is 15 amino acids long. Germline assignment: CDR1 LGHNA and CDR2 YNFKEQ. Trimming shortened V by 0 bases and J by 7 bases, and 12 bases separated the two germline ends. The chain's CDR3 is CASSQEGGLGEKLFF. The DNA for the CDR3 is TGTGCCAGCAGCCAAGAGGGGGGGCTAGGTGAAAAACTGTTTTTT.

The chain links TRBV7-2 to TRBJ2-1; D uncertain. Germline V lookup: CDR1 SGHTA, CDR2 FQGNSA. V lost 5 bases and J 7 bases, leaving 21 bases between the germline ends. The CDR3 extends over 16 amino acids. In DNA form, the CDR3 reads TGTGCCAGCAGCCCTACGACCTGGGTAGCTGGGAATGAGCAGTTCTTC. This translates into CASSPTTWVAGNEQFF.